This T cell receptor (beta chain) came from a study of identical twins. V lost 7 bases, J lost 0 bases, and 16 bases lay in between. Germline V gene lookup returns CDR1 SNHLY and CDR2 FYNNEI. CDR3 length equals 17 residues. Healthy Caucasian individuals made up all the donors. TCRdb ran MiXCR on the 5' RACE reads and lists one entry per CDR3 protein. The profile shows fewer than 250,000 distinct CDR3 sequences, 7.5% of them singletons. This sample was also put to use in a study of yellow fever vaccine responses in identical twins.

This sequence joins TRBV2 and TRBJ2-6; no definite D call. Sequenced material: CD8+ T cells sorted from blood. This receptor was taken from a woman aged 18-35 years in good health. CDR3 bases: TGTGCCAGCAACCCCCAGGTTAAACTCTCTGGGGCCAACGTCCTGACTTTC. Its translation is CASNPQVKLSGANVLTF.